The rows below give T cell receptor beta chains drawn from one sample of a study of cytomegalovirus exposure and HLA in healthy donors. Assay: immunoSEQ multiplex PCR; the TCRdb copy retains only in-frame clones and omits some. The data hold about 130,000 clones, with about 9.2% observed a single time. Sequenced: PBMCs. The origin of the receptors is a woman in her thirties or forties in good health and CMV-seropositive. Both conserved end residues are part of each CDR3.

V gene	J gene	CDR3 protein
TRBV9	TRBJ2-5	CASSLGTSGAGKTQYF
TRBV7-9	TRBJ1-6	CASSSGQGALEALHF
TRBV5-1	TRBJ2-2	CASSFEQLTGELFF
TRBV18	TRBJ1-6	CASSPREGGSSPLHF
TRBV12-5	TRBJ2-1	CASAITQGPSSYNEQFF
TRBV5-1	TRBJ1-4	CASSLGAGVAEKLFF
TRBV5-6	TRBJ1-2	CASSSWTGGGGYTF
TRBV6-4	TRBJ2-2	CASSSEGNTGELFF
TRBV12-5	TRBJ2-3	CASGPQGADTQYF
TRBV7-9	TRBJ2-2	CASSITGTGVVTGELFF
TRBV5-1	TRBJ1-2	CASSLSGQIYGYTF
TRBV27	TRBJ1-1	CASSVSWAWTEAFF
TRBV12-5	TRBJ1-2	CASGHDNSQGYYGYTF
TRBV5-4	TRBJ2-5	CASSSPRDSGGPKETQYF
TRBV29-1	TRBJ2-5	CSVVGGDETQYF
TRBV5-4	TRBJ2-2	CASSLGTGMGGELFF
TRBV9	TRBJ1-1	CASSVEARNTEAFF
TRBV10-3	TRBJ2-1	CAISESKSGGAYNEQFF
TRBV5-1	TRBJ1-4	CASSLSGVNEKLFF
TRBV10-3	TRBJ2-3	CAISLQGLTDTQYF
TRBV6-6	TRBJ2-2	CASSSPKELFF
TRBV10-3	TRBJ2-7	CAIRTGAGYEQYF
TRBV5-1	TRBJ2-1	CASSLRGGVGNEQFF
TRBV5-1	TRBJ1-4	CASSVRTTNEKLFF
TRBV6-1	TRBJ1-1	CASIKGEGPEAFF
TRBV6-1	TRBJ2-7	CASSHPGRVDEQYF
TRBV5-1	TRBJ1-2	CASSREQGNYGYTF
TRBV6-5	TRBJ2-3	CASSYWGLATDTQYF
TRBV7-2	TRBJ2-1	CASRSTGGYEQFF
TRBV7-6	TRBJ1-4	CASSLNGQGANEKLFF
TRBV11-2	TRBJ1-1	CASSPHGQMNTEAFF
TRBV12-5	TRBJ2-2	CASGSGGELFF
TRBV27	TRBJ2-7	CASSLAGRLHEQYF
TRBV7-9	TRBJ2-1	CASSLDWGGINEQFF
TRBV7-9	TRBJ1-1	CASSYTGLAFF
TRBV5-6	TRBJ2-3	CASSLESGELDTQYF
TRBV28	TRBJ2-3	CASIPSGTIGTDTQYF
TRBV5-4	TRBJ1-5	CASSLGGTGPQPQHF
TRBV7-2	TRBJ1-5	CASTRDRGSQPQHF
TRBV19	TRBJ1-2	CASSPDRQSYGYTF
TRBV7-9	TRBJ1-4	CASSFVAGVPTNEKLFF
TRBV4-3	TRBJ1-4	CASSQDPPGSPVNEKLFF
TRBV19	TRBJ1-5	CASSPSRGTGQPQHF
TRBV14	TRBJ2-2	CASSQIRTGNTGELFF